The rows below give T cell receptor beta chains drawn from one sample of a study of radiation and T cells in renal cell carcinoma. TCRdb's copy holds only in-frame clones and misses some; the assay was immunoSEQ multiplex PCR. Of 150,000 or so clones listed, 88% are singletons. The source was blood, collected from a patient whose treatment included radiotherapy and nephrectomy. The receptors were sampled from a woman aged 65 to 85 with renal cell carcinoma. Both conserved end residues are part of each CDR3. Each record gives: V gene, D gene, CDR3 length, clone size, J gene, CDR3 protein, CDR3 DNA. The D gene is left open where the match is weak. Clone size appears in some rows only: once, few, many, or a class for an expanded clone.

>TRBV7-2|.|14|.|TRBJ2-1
CASSLIRTVNEQFF
TGTGCCAGCAGCTTAATAAGGACAGTCAATGAGCAGTTCTTC
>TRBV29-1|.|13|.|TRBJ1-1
CSVGLGGDTEAFF
TGCAGCGTGGGGTTAGGGGGGGACACTGAAGCTTTCTTT
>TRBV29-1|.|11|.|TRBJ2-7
CSVGTSYEQYF
TGCAGCGTGGGGACTTCCTACGAGCAGTACTTC
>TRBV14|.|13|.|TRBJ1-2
CASSRSRHYGYTF
TGTGCCAGCAGCCGAAGCAGGCACTATGGCTACACCTTC
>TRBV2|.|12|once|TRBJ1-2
CASNSPSYGYTF
TGTGCCAGCAATTCCCCAAGCTATGGCTACACCTTC
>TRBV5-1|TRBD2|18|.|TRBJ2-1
CASSLSGGATHAYNEQFF
TGCGCCAGCAGCTTAAGCGGGGGGGCTACTCACGCCTACAATGAGCAGTTCTTC
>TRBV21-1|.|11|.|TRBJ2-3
CASSPTDTQYF
TGTGCCAGCAGTCCCACAGATACGCAGTATTTT
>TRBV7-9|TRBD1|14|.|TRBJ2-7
CASSSSGGSYEQYF
TGTGCCAGCAGCTCCTCAGGGGGCTCCTACGAGCAGTACTTC
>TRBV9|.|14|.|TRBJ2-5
CASSVSADQETQYF
TGTGCCAGCAGCGTCTCAGCGGACCAAGAGACCCAGTACTTC
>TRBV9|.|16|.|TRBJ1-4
CASSVGGSSTNEKLFF
TGTGCCAGCAGCGTAGGCGGCTCCTCAACTAATGAAAAACTGTTTTTT
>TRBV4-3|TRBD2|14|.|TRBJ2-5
CASSPRGGGETQYF
TGCGCCAGCAGCCCGCGGGGGGGCGGGGAGACCCAGTACTTC
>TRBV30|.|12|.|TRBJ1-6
CAWSSGNSPLHF
TGTGCCTGGAGCAGCGGTAATTCACCCCTCCACTTT
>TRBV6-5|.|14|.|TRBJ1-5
CASRPQGAGQPQHF
TGTGCCAGCAGGCCACAGGGTGCGGGTCAGCCCCAGCATTTT
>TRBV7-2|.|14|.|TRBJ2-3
CASRRTGSTDTQYF
TGTGCCAGCAGGAGGACGGGTAGCACAGATACGCAGTATTTT
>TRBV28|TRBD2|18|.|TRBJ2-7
CASSPPPAGAVVSYEQYF
TGTGCCAGCAGTCCACCGCCAGCGGGGGCCGTCGTATCCTACGAGCAGTACTTC
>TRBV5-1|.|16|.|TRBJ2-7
CASSWAPAGSSYEQYF
TGCGCCAGCAGCTGGGCCCCGGCAGGGAGTTCCTACGAGCAGTACTTC
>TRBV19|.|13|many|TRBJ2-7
CASSIALGSQLYF
TGTGCCAGTAGTATAGCGCTAGGTTCGCAGCTGTACTTC
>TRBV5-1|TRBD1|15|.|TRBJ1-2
CASSFGQGAINGYTF
TGCGCCAGCAGCTTCGGACAGGGGGCTATTAATGGCTACACCTTC
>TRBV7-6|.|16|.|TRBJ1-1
CASSSLGARSGAEAFF
TGTGCCAGCAGCTCGCTCGGAGCTCGTTCGGGGGCTGAAGCTTTCTTT
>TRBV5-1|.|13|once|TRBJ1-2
CASRLAGESGYTF
TGCGCCAGCAGACTAGCCGGGGAATCGGGCTACACCTTC
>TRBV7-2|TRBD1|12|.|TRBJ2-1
CASSFAGQGQFF
TGTGCCAGCAGCTTCGCGGGACAGGGCCAGTTCTTC
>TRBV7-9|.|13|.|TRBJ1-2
CASSPVGGYGYTF
TGTGCCAGCAGCCCCGTGGGGGGCTATGGCTACACCTTC
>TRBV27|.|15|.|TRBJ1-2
CASSFDRTRGYGYTF
TGTGCCAGCAGTTTCGACAGGACTCGGGGGTATGGCTACACCTTC
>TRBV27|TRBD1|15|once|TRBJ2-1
CASSPGQGGNNEQFF
TGTGCCAGCAGTCCGGGACAGGGTGGGAACAATGAGCAGTTCTTC
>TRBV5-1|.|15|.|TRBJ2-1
CASSLDGTLSIEQFF
TGCGCCAGCAGCTTGGACGGCACTTTAAGCATTGAGCAGTTCTTC
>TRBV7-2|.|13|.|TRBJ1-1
CASSLPKNTEAFF
TGTGCCAGCAGCTTACCCAAAAACACTGAAGCTTTCTTT
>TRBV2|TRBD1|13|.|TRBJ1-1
CASSEARQGEAFF
TGTGCCAGCAGTGAAGCTAGACAGGGAGAAGCTTTCTTT
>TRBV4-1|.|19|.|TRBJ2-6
CASSQDPRGRLSGANVLTF
TGCGCCAGCAGCCAAGATCCCAGAGGACGGCTCTCTGGGGCCAACGTCCTGACTTTC
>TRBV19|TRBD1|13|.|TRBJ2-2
CASRMTGRGELFF
TGTGCCAGTAGGATGACAGGGCGCGGGGAGCTGTTTTTT
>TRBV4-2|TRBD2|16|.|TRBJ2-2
CASSRSGGAGTGELFF
TGTGCCAGCAGCCGTAGCGGGGGGGCCGGGACCGGGGAGCTGTTTTTT
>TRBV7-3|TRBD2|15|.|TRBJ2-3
CASSLIAGLTDTQYF
TGTGCCAGCAGCTTGATAGCGGGTCTCACAGATACGCAGTATTTT
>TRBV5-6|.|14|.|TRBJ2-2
CASSLVRGTGELFF
TGTGCCAGCAGCTTGGTCCGGGGAACCGGGGAGCTGTTTTTT
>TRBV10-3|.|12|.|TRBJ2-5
CAIKPKGETQYF
TGTGCCATCAAACCGAAAGGAGAGACCCAGTACTTC